The TCR beta chain under discussion was sequenced for a study of graft-versus-host responses after intestinal transplantation. TCRdb's copy holds only in-frame clones and misses some; the assay was immunoSEQ multiplex PCR. The sample yields about 39,000 clones, roughly nine tenths seen once. The CDR3 spans 12 residues. Germline CDR1 SGHRS, CDR2 YFSETQ. Trimming removed 2 bases at V and 6 bases at J, with 8 bases between. The sample here was PBMCs, taken 267 days after transplant. The J gene is TRBJ1-2, the V gene TRBV5-1; D is unclear. The TCR was taken from a human patient who received an intestinal transplant, so some T cells may come from the graft donor. CDR3: CASSFESNGYTF. The CDR3 nucleotides are TGCGCCAGCAGCTTTGAAAGCAATGGCTACACCTTC.